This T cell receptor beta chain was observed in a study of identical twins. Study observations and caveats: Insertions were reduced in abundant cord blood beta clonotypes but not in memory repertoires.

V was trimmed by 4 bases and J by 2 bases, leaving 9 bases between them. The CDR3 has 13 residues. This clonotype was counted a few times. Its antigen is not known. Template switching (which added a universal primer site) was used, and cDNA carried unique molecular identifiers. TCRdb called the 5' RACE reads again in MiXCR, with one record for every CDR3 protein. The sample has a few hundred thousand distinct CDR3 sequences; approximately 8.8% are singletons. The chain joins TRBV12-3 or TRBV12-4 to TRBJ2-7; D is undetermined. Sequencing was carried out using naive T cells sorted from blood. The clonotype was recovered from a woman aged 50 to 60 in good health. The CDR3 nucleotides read TGTGCCAGCAGTTCAAAGCTTCCCTACGAGCAGTACTTC. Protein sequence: CASSSKLPYEQYF.